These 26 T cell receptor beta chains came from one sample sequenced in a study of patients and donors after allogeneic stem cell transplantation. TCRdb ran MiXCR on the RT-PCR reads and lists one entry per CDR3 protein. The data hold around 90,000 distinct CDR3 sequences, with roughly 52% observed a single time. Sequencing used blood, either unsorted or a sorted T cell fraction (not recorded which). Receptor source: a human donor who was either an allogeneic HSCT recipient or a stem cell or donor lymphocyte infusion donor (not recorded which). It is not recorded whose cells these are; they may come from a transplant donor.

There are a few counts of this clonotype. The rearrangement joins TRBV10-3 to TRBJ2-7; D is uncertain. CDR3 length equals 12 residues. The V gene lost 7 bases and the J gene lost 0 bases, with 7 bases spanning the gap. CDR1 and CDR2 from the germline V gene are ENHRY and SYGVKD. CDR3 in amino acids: CAINNASYEQYF. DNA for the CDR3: TGTGCCATCAATAACGCCTCCTACGAGCAGTACTTC.

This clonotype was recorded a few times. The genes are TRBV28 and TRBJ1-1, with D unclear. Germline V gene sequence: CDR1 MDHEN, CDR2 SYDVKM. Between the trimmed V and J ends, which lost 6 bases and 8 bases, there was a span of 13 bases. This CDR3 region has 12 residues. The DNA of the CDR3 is TGTGCCAGCAGAGATGCTGTGACCGAAGCTTTCTTT. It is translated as CASRDAVTEAFF. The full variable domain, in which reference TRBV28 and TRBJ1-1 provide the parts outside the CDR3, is DVKVTQSSRYLVKRTGEKVFLECVQDMDHENMFWYRQDPGLGLRLIYFSYDVKMKEKGDIPEGYSVSREKKERFSLILESASTNQTSMYLCASRDAVTEAFFGQGTRLTVV.

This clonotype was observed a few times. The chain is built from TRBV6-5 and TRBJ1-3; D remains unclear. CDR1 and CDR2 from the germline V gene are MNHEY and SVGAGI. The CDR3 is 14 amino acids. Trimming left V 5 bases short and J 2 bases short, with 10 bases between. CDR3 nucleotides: TGTGCCAGCAGTCCAACGTCCGCTGGAAACACCATATATTTT. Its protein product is CASSPTSAGNTIYF.

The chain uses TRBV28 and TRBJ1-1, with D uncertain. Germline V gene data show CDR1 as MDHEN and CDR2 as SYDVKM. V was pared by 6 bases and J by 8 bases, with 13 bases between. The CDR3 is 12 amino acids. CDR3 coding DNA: TGTGCCAGCAGATACACTCAAGACGAAGCTTTCTTT. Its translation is CASRYTQDEAFF.

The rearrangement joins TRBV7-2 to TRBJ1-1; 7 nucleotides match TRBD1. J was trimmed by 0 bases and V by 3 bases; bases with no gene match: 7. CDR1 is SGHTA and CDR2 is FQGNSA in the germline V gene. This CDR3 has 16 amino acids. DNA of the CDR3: TGTGCCAGCAGCTTCGACAGGGTACCGCTGAACACTGAAGCTTTCTTT. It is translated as CASSFDRVPLNTEAFF. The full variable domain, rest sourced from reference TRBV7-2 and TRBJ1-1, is GAGVSQSPSNKVTEKGKDVELRCDPISGHTALYWYRQSLGQGLEFLIYFQGNSAPDKSGLPSDRFSAERTGGSVSTLTIQRTQQEDSAVYLCASSFDRVPLNTEAFFGQGTRLTVV.

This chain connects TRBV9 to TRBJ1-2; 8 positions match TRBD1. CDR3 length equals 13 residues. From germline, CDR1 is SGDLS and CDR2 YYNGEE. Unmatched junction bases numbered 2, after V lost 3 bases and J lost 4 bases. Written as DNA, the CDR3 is TGTGCCAGCAGCGCCGACAGGGGCTATGGCTACACCTTC. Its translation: CASSADRGYGYTF.

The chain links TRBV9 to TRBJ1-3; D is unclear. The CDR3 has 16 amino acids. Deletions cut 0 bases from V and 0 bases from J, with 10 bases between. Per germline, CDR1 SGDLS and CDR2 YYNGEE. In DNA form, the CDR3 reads TGTGCCAGCAGCGTAGGGCATAGCTTCTCTGGAAACACCATATATTTT. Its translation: CASSVGHSFSGNTIYF.

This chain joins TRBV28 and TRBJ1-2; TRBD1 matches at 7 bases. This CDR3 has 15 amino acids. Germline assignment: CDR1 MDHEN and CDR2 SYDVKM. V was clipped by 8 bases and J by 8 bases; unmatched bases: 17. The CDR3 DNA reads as TGTGCCAGCGAAACCTCCCGAGGACAGGCCTTGGGCTACACCTTC. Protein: CASETSRGQALGYTF.

In nucleotides, the CDR3 is TGTGCCAGCAGCCAAGAAGGTGGCGGGAGAGGACACGAGCAGTACTTC. It codes for CASSQEGGGRGHEQYF. The genes are TRBV4-2 and TRBJ2-7, with TRBD2 matching over 7 bases. The CDR3 runs 16 residues. J was trimmed by 5 bases and V by 0 bases; bases with no gene match: 10. Germline V gene data show CDR1 as LGHNA and CDR2 as YNFKEQ.

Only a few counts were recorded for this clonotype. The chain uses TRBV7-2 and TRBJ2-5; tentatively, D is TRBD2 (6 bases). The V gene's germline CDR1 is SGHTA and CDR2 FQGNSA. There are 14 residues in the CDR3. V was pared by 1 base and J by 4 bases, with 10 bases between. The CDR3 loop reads CASSLDQGGETQYF. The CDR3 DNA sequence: TGTGCCAGCAGCTTAGATCAGGGAGGAGAGACCCAGTACTTC.

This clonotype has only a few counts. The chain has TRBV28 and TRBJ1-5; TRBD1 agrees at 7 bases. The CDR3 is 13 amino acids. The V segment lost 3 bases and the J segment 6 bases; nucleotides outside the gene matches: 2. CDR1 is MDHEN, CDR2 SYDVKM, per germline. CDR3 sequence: CASSFAGGQPQHF. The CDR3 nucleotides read TGTGCCAGCAGTTTCGCAGGGGGTCAGCCCCAGCATTTT.

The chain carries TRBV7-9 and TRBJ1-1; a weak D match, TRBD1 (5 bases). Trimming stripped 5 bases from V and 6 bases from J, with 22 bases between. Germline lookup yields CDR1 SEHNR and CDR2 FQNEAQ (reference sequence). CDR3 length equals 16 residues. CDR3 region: CASSQLIDSLNSEAFF. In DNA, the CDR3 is TGTGCCAGCAGCCAACTCATAGACAGCCTTAACTCTGAAGCTTTCTTT.

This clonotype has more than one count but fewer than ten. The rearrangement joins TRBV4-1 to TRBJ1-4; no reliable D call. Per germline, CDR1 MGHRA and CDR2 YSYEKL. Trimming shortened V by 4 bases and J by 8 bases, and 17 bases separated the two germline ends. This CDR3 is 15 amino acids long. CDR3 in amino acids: CASSRADLLGEKLFF. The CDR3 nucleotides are TGCGCCAGCAGCCGGGCGGACCTTTTGGGGGAAAAACTGTTTTTT.

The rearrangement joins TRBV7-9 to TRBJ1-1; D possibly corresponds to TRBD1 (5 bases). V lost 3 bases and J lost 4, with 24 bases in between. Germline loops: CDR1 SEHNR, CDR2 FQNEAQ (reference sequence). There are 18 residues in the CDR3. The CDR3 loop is CASSFHRDRWALSTEAFF. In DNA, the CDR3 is TGTGCCAGCAGCTTCCATCGGGACCGCTGGGCATTGAGCACTGAAGCTTTCTTT.

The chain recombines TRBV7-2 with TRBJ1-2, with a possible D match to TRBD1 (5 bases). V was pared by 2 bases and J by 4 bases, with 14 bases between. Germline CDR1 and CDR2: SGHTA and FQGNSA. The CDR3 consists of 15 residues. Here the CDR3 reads CASSLQGDPLYGYTF. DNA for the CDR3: TGTGCCAGCAGCTTACAGGGTGACCCACTCTATGGCTACACCTTC.

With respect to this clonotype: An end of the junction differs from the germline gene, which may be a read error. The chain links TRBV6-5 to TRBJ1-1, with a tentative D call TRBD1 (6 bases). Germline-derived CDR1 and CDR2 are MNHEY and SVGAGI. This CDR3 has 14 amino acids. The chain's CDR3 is CASSTPTGYGEALF. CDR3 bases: TGTGCCAGCAGTACCCCGACAGGATACGGTGAAGCTCTCTTT.

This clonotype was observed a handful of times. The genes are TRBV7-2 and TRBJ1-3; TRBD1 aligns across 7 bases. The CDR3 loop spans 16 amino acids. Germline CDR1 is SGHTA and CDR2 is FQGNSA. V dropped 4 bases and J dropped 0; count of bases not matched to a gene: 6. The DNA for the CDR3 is TGTGCCAGCAGCTCGGGGACAGCCTTCTCTGGAAACACCATATATTTT. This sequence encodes CASSSGTAFSGNTIYF. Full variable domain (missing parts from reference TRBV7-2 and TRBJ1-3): GAGVSQSPSNKVTEKGKDVELRCDPISGHTALYWYRQSLGQGLEFLIYFQGNSAPDKSGLPSDRFSAERTGGSVSTLTIQRTQQEDSAVYLCASSSGTAFSGNTIYFGEGSWLTVV.

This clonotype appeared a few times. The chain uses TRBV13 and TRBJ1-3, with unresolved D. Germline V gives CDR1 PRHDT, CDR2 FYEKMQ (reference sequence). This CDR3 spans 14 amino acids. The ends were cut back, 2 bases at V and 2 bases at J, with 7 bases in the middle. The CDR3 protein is CASSLSGPGNTIYF. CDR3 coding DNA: TGTGCCAGCAGCTTATCTGGGCCTGGAAACACCATATATTTT. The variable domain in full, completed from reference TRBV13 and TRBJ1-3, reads AAGVIQSPRHLIKEKRETATLKCYPIPRHDTVYWYQQGPGQDPQFLISFYEKMQSDKGSIPDRFSAQQFSDYHSELNMSSLELGDSALYFCASSLSGPGNTIYFGEGSWLTVV.

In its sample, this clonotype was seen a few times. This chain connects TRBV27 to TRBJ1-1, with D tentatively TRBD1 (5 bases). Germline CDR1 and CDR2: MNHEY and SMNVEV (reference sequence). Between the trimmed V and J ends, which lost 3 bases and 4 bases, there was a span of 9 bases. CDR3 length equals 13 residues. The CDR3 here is CASSLVGATEAFF. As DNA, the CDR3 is TGTGCCAGCAGTTTGGTCGGGGCCACTGAAGCTTTCTTT.

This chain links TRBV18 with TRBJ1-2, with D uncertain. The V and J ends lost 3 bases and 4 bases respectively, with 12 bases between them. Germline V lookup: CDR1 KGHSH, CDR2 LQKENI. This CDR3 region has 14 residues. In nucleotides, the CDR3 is TGTGCCAGCTCACCTTCTGACGGCTCCTATGGCTACACCTTC. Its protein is CASSPSDGSYGYTF.

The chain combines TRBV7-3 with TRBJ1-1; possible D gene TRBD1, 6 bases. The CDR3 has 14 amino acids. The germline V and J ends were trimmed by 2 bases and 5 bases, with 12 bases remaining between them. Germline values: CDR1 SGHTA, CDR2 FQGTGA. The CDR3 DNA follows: TGTGCCAGCAGCTTATGGGGGCTTGGTACTGAAGCTTTCTTT. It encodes CASSLWGLGTEAFF.

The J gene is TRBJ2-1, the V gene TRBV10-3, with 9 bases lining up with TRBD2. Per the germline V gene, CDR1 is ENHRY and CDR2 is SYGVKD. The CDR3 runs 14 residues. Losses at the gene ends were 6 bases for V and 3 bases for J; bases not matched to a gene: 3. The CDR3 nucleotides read TGTGCCATCAGCCTTAGCGGGGGCTACAATGAGCAGTTCTTC. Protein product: CAISLSGGYNEQFF.

The DNA for the CDR3 is TGCAGTGCTAGAGGCCACACAGTTAGGGGGCTAAAGGGGAACAATCAGCCCCAGCATTTT. Amino acid sequence: CSARGHTVRGLKGNNQPQHF. This chain joins TRBV20-1 and TRBJ1-5; 7 positions match TRBD1. The V segment lost 1 base and the J segment 3 bases; nucleotides outside the gene matches: 21. Germline V CDR1 and CDR2: DFQATT, SNEGSKA (reference sequence). This CDR3 contains 20 residues.

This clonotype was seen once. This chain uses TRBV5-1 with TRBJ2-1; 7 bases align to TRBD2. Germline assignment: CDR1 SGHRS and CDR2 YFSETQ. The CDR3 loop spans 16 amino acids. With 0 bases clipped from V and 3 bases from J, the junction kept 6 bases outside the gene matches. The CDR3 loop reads CASSLGSGKNYNEQFF. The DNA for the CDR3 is TGCGCCAGCAGCTTGGGCAGCGGGAAGAACTACAATGAGCAGTTCTTC.

Here the CDR3 reads CASSPQGDGNTIYF. CDR3 nucleotide sequence: TGTGCCAGCAGCCCCCAGGGGGATGGAAACACCATATATTTT. The chain employs TRBV7-9 and TRBJ1-3; 7 bases align to TRBD1. CDR3 length: 14 residues. Unmatched junction bases numbered 4, after V lost 5 bases and J lost 3 bases. Germline V CDR1 and CDR2: SEHNR, FQNEAQ (reference sequence). Combining the CDR3 with reference TRBV7-9 and TRBJ1-3 gives the whole variable domain DTGVSQNPRHKITKRGQNVTFRCDPISEHNRLYWYRQTLGQGPEFLTYFQNEAQLEKSRLLSDRFSAERPKGSFSTLEIQRTEQGDSAMYLCASSPQGDGNTIYFGEGSWLTVV.

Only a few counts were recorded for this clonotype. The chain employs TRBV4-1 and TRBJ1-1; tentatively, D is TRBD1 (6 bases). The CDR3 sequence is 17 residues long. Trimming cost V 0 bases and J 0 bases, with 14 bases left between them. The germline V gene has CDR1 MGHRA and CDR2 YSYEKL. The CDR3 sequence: CASSQETWTEMNTEAFF. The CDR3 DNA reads TGCGCCAGCAGCCAAGAGACCTGGACAGAAATGAACACTGAAGCTTTCTTT.